This T cell receptor (beta chain) derives from a study of blood T cell repertoires in COVID-19. Study in general: Specimens from acute and convalescent COVID-19 originated in the United States, Italy and Spain. The analysed material was cDNA or gDNA that came from T cells, B-cell-depleted T cells, or PBMCs.

Original analysis: Estimation of nucleated cell counts was performed using reference gene primer amplification. Measured with immunoSEQ multiplex PCR; TCRdb has only the in-frame clones, and not every one. V and J calls plus clone size are reproduced from that table; the DNA served to infer D and trimming. The sample carries 220,000 or so clones, 80% to 90% recorded once. The germline V gene encodes CDR1 LGHNA and CDR2 YNFKEQ. V was pared by 1 base and J by 1 base, with 2 bases of the junction left unmatched. The CDR3 loop spans 16 amino acids. The specimen sequenced was peripheral blood. The chain couples TRBV4-2 to TRBJ2-7; 12 bases map to TRBD2. The receptor was derived from a woman aged 60-75 years who had recovered from COVID-19. The DNA for the CDR3 is TGTGCCAGCAGCCAAGTTACTAGCGGGGGGTCCTACGAGCAGTACTTC. Its translation is CASSQVTSGGSYEQYF.